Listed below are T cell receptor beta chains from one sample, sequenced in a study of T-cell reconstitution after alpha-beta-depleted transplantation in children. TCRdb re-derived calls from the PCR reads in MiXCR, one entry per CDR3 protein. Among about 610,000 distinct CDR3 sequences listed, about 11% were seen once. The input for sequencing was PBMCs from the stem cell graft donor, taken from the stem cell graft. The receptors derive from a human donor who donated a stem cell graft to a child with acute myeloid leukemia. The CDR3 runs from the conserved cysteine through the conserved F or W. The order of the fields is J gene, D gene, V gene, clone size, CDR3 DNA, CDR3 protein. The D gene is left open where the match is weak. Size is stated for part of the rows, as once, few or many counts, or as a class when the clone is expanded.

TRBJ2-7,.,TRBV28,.,TGTGCCAGCAGTGGGGCCATTCTGGGCGAGCAGTACTTC,CASSGAILGEQYF
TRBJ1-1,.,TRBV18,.,TGTGCCAGCTCCCTTAGGGGGGACAACACTGAAGCTTTCTTT,CASSLRGDNTEAFF
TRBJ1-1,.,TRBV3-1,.,TGTGCCAGCAGCCGAAGGACCCCGGGGACATGCGACACTGAAGCTTTCTTT,CASSRRTPGTCDTEAFF
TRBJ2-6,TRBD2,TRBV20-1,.,TGCAGTGCTAGAGCCTTCACTAGCGGGAGGTCGTCTGGGGCCAACGTCCTGACTTTC,CSARAFTSGRSSGANVLTF
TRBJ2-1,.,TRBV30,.,TGTGCCTGGTCCCCCTACAATGAGCAGTTCTTC,CAWSPYNEQFF
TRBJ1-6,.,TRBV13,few,TGTGCCAGCAGCTCGCCGGGTGGTACACCCCTCCACTTT,CASSSPGGTPLHF
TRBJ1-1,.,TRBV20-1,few,TGCAGTGCTAGCCTCCCCCTGCCGCGGGGCACTGAAGCTTTCTTT,CSASLPLPRGTEAFF
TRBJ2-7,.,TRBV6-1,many,TGTGCCAGCAGTGAGTACTACGAGCAGTACTTC,CASSEYYEQYF
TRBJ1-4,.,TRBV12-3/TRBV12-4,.,TGTGCCAGCAGCCCCCGGGGGTTGCTAGCTAATGAAAAACTGTTTTTT,CASSPRGLLANEKLFF
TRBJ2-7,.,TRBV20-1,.,TGCAGTGCTAGAGATGGGGCAGAGACCTACGAGCAGTACTTC,CSARDGAETYEQYF
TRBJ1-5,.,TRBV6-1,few,TGTGCCAGCAGGCCAGGGAGGGATCAGCCCCAGCATTTT,CASRPGRDQPQHF
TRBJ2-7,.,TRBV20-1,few,TGCAGTGCAACCCCCGTCGTGGGCGTCTACGAGCAGTACTTC,CSATPVVGVYEQYF
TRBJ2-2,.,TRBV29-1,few,TGCAGCGTTGAGGGGGGTTTGAACACCGGGGAGCTGTTTTTT,CSVEGGLNTGELFF
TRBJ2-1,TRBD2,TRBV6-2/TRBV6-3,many,TGTGCCAGCAGCTACGGCGGGGGGAATGAGCAGTTCTTC,CASSYGGGNEQFF
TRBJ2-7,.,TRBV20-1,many,TGCAGTGCTAGAGATCCGATATCCAGTGGGATCTACGAGCAGTACTTC,CSARDPISSGIYEQYF
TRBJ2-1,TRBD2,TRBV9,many,TGTGCCAGCAGCCCCGGGACTAGGGGATACAATGAGCAGTTCTTC,CASSPGTRGYNEQFF
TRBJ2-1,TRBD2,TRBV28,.,TGTGCCAGCAGTATATTAAGCGGGAGGGAGGACAATGAGCAGTTCTTC,CASSILSGREDNEQFF
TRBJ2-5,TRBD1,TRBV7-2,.,TGTGCCAGCAGCTCCCAGACAGGGTACCAAGAGACCCAGTACTTC,CASSSQTGYQETQYF
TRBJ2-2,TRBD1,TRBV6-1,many,TGTGCCAGTCGGGGACAGGGAGACACCGGGGAGCTGTTTTTT,CASRGQGDTGELFF
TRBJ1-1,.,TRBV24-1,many,TGTGCCACCAGTGATTTACCCCTGTTGAACACTGAAGCTTTCTTT,CATSDLPLLNTEAFF
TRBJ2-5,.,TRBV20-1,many,TGCAGTGCTAGTAAGGGACTCGTGGAAGAGACCCAGTACTTC,CSASKGLVEETQYF
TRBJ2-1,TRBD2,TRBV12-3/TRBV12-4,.,TGTGCCAGCAGTTTAGACCGACTAGCGGGGACTGAGCAGTTCTTC,CASSLDRLAGTEQFF
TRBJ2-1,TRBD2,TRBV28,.,TGTGCCAGCAGTAAACTAGCGATGGGCTATGAGCAGTTCTTC,CASSKLAMGYEQFF
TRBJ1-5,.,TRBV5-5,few,TGTGCCAGCAGCTTGTTCAGGGCAGAGGGGCAGCCCCAGCATTTT,CASSLFRAEGQPQHF
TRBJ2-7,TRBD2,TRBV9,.,TGTACCAGCAGCGAGGGACTAGCGGGAGTTTCCTACGAGCAGTACTTC,CTSSEGLAGVSYEQYF
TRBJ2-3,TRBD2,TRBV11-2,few,TGTGCCAGCAGCTTAGCGGCTAGCGGGAGTCTAGATACGCAGTATTTT,CASSLAASGSLDTQYF
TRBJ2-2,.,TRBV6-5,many,TGTGCCAGCAGTTACTCAGGGCGCAGCACCGGGGAGCTGTTTTTT,CASSYSGRSTGELFF
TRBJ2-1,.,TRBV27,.,TGTGCCAGCAGTAACATTCGCCGGGGGAGTGGCAATGAGCAGTTCTTC,CASSNIRRGSGNEQFF
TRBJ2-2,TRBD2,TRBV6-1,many,TGTGCCAGCAGCCTCGGGACTAGCGGGGAAGGGGAGCTGTTTTTT,CASSLGTSGEGELFF
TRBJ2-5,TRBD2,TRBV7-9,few,TGTGCCAGCAGCGTAGCGGGAGCGGAGACCCAGTACTTC,CASSVAGAETQYF
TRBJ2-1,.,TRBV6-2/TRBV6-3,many,TGTGCCAGCAGCCCGGGCATATCATTGAGGGATGAGCAGTTCTTC,CASSPGISLRDEQFF
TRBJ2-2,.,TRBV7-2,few,TGTGCCAGCAGCTTTAAGGGCCGAGGCACCGGGGAGCTGTTTTTT,CASSFKGRGTGELFF
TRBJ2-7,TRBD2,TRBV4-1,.,TGCGCCAGCAGCCAAGATCAGGAACGGGAGGGCACCTCCTACGAGCAGTACTTC,CASSQDQEREGTSYEQYF
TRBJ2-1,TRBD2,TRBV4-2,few,TGTGCCAGCAGCCAAGATGGGACTAGCGGGACCTACAATGAGCAGTTCTTC,CASSQDGTSGTYNEQFF
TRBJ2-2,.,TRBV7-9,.,TGTGCCAGCAGACCGGGCACAGGGAAGAACACCGGGGAGCTGTTTTTT,CASRPGTGKNTGELFF
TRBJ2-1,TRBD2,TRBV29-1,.,TGCAGCGTTGGAACTAGCGGGAGGGCCAATGAGCAGTTCTTC,CSVGTSGRANEQFF
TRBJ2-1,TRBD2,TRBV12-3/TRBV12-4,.,TGTGCCAGCAGTTTAATGGGACTATACAATGAGCAGTTCTTC,CASSLMGLYNEQFF
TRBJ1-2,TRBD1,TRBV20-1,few,TGCAGTGCTAGCCCAGGGGGGGGGCAGGGTAACTATGGCTACACCTTC,CSASPGGGQGNYGYTF
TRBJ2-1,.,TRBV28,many,TGTGCCAGCAGTTTACGGGCAGGGTCCTACAATGAGCAGTTCTTC,CASSLRAGSYNEQFF
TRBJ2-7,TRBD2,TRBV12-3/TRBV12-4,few,TGTGCCAGCAGTCAAACTACTAGCGGGACCTACGAGCAGTACTTC,CASSQTTSGTYEQYF
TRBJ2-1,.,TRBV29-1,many,TGCAGCGCCGCGTTGGACATCCCTTACAATGAGCAGTTCTTC,CSAALDIPYNEQFF
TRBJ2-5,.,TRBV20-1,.,TGCAGTGCTAGAGTTCCACAAGAGACCCAGTACTTC,CSARVPQETQYF
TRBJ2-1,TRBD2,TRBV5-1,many,TGCGCCAGCAGCTTGAAGGTGGGACTAGCGGGCAGCTCCTACAATGAGCAGTTCTTC,CASSLKVGLAGSSYNEQFF
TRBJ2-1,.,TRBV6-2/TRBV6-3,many,TGTGCCAGCAGCGCGGGACGGATATCCTACAATGAGCAGTTCTTC,CASSAGRISYNEQFF
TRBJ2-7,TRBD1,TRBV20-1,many,TGCAGTGCTAGAGGGAGCGGGGACAGGGCGAACTACGAGCAGTACTTC,CSARGSGDRANYEQYF
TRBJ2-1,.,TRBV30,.,TGTGCCTGGGGCCCGGGACACAAGACCTACAATGAGCAGTTCTTC,CAWGPGHKTYNEQFF
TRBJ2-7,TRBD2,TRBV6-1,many,TGTGCCAGCAGGGTGGGACTAGCGGGCTCCTACGAGCAGTACTTC,CASRVGLAGSYEQYF
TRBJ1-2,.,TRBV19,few,TGTGCCACCATTCCGACAGGCCGATCCACCTATGGCTACACCTTC,CATIPTGRSTYGYTF
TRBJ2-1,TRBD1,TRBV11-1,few,TGTGCCAGCGGCGCCGGGACAGGGGTGATCAATGAGCAGTTCTTC,CASGAGTGVINEQFF
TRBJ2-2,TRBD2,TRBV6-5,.,TGTGCCAGCAGTTTAGCGGGAGGATCCCCCGGGGAGCTGTTTTTT,CASSLAGGSPGELFF
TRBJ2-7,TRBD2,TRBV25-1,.,TGTGCCAGCAGGGGGAAGGCTAGCGGGGCCTACGAGCAGTACTTC,CASRGKASGAYEQYF
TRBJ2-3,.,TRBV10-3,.,TGTGCCATCAGTGGTCGGCAGGGGCTCCTGTCTAGCACAGATACGCAGTATTTT,CAISGRQGLLSSTDTQYF
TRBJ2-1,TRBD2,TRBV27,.,TGTGCCAGCAGTCCACTAGCGGGAGGAATAGGCTCCTACAATGAGCAGTTCTTC,CASSPLAGGIGSYNEQFF
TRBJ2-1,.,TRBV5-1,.,TGCGCCAGCAGCGCGGGAACCTCGGTTGGTGAGCAGTTCTTC,CASSAGTSVGEQFF
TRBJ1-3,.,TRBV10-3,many,TGTGCCAGCGACGGATTCTCTGGAAACACCATATATTTT,CASDGFSGNTIYF
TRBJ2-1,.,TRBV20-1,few,TGCAGTGCTAGGAGACGGGACTCAGCGGGCAATGAGCAGTTCTTC,CSARRRDSAGNEQFF
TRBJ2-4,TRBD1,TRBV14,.,TGTGCCAGCAGCCAAGATCTGGGACAGACTATTCAGTACTTC,CASSQDLGQTIQYF